This T cell receptor beta chain is drawn from a study of T cell responses to AZD1222 COVID-19 vaccine. Whole-study findings and limits: Repertoire sampling was restricted to post-peak T cell response timepoints. A mostly white British donor set with more females was recruited, and clonal diversity was possibly underestimated.

Here immunoSEQ multiplex PCR was the method, and the copy in TCRdb shows in-frame clones only, minus some. The table shows some 110,000 clones, with 80% to 90% occurring only once. Comment on this clone: The antigen is undetermined.

The CDR3 is made up of 14 amino acids. Germline V gene data show CDR1 as SNHLY and CDR2 as FYNNEI. V was shortened by 3 bases and J by 11 bases, with 14 bases between the two germline ends. This clonotype originated in an adult in good health. The sample consisted of peripheral blood, taken on day 0 of AZD1222 vaccination. This chain links TRBV2 with TRBJ1-6; D unclear. The CDR3 nucleotides are TGTGCCAGCAGTGATTACGGGAACCGGGCACCCCTCCACTTT. This gives the protein CASSDYGNRAPLHF. The whole variable domain, filled in from reference TRBV2 and TRBJ1-6, reads EPEVTQTPSHQVTQMGQEVILRCVPISNHLYFYWYRQILGQKVEFLVSFYNNEISEKSEIFDDQFSVERPDGSNFTLKIRSTKLEDSAMYFCASSDYGNRAPLHFGNGTRLTVT.